The TCR beta chain under discussion was sequenced for a study of early stage breast cancer tumors. The study, taken as a whole, reports: Enriched TCRB sequences shared across patients were mostly commonly generated sequences.

Germline V gives CDR1 SGHRS, CDR2 YFSETQ. V lost 0 bases, J lost 5 bases, and 8 bases stayed unmatched. The CDR3 covers 16 residues. In the case of this clone: The antigen remains unidentified.

Generated by immunoSEQ multiplex PCR, the TCRdb table keeps only in-frame clones and is missing some. The top ten hold 9.5% to 15% of the sample, which has tens of thousands of clones, around three quarters seen once. The sample consisted of blood. The rearrangement links TRBV5-1 to TRBJ1-3; the match to TRBD1 covers 7 bases. The sequence derives from a person aged 60 to 70 with breast cancer. CDR3 DNA sequence: TGCGCCAGCAGCTTGGAAACAGGGGTTGTTCGAAACACCATATATTTT. Amino acid sequence: CASSLETGVVRNTIYF.